This section outlines one TCR beta chain sequence together with its context. The data were obtained in a study of shared clonotypes between healthy human individuals. This CDR3 is 15 amino acids long. Trimming at V came to 5 bases and at J to 4 bases, leaving 7 bases not matched to a gene. Germline CDR1 is MNHNY and CDR2 is SVGAGI (reference sequence). Clones were sequenced by immunoSEQ multiplex PCR, and TCRdb holds only the in-frame ones, with some missing. The repertoire holds about 1.4 million clones, with around 97% as singletons. The specimen sequenced was naive CD4+ T cells sorted from blood. Indicated subset: CD45RA+ positively selected. The sequence was obtained from a man under 40 in good health. J is TRBJ1-5 and V is TRBV6-6, with 8 bases that match TRBD1. The CDR3 loop reads CASSPGQGINQPQHF. CDR3 nucleotide sequence: TGTGCCAGCAGTCCCGGACAGGGCATAAATCAGCCCCAGCATTTT.